The 26 T cell receptor beta chains listed next were all sequenced from one sample in a study of cytomegalovirus exposure and HLA in healthy donors. PCR amplification relied on 60 Vbeta primers (plus 13 Jbeta primers). Using immunoSEQ multiplex PCR, the repertoire was profiled, and TCRdb retains in-frame clones only, with some absent. The top ten clones hold less than 4.5% of a sample with tens of thousands of clones, more than 70% of them seen once. The sequenced material came from PBMCs. The receptor source for this set is a young man in good health and CMV-seronegative.

The V gene is TRBV19, the J gene TRBJ2-1, with D tentatively TRBD1 (6 bases). V was clipped by 10 bases and J by 6 bases, with 19 bases between them. Germline CDR1 LNHDA, CDR2 SQIVND (reference sequence). This CDR3 comprises 14 residues. The CDR3 DNA follows: TGTGCCACTCAGGACAGATCGTTGGGCAATGAGCAGTTCTTC. This sequence encodes CATQDRSLGNEQFF.

This clone was recorded only once. CDR3 sequence: CASSPDRGYGYTF. The CDR3, as DNA: TGTGCCAGCAGTCCGGACAGGGGATATGGCTACACCTTC. The rearrangement uses TRBV2 and TRBJ1-2; 9 nucleotides line up with TRBD1. CDR3 length equals 13 residues. Germline trimming cut 5 bases from V and 5 bases from J; bases unmatched to any gene: 3. Germline V gene sequence: CDR1 SNHLY, CDR2 FYNNEI.

J is TRBJ1-1 and V is TRBV6-1; D is unclear. Trimming left V 1 base short and J 6 bases short, with 6 bases between. CDR3 length: 12 amino acids. Germline CDR1 reads MNHNS; CDR2 reads SASEGT. CDR3 sequence (DNA): TGTGCCAGCAGTGAAGTACGGGCTGAAGCTTTCTTT. This codes for CASSEVRAEAFF.

This clone was counted a few times. The CDR3 reads CASSLDPGFEAFF. CDR3 bases: TGTGCCAGCAGCTTAGATCCCGGGTTTGAAGCTTTCTTT. The chain employs TRBV7-2 and TRBJ1-1; D call uncertain. Trimming shortened V by 1 base and J by 7 bases, and 10 bases separated the two germline ends. The CDR3 runs 13 residues. CDR1 SGHTA and CDR2 FQGNSA come from the germline V gene.

This clone appeared a single time. The chain combines TRBV20-1 with TRBJ2-7; D gene unclear. In germline, CDR1 is DFQATT, CDR2 SNEGSKA (reference sequence). V was pared by 4 bases and J by 2 bases, with 6 bases between. This CDR3 contains 11 residues. The CDR3 is CSANGPYEQYF. As DNA, the CDR3 is TGCAGTGCTAACGGTCCCTACGAGCAGTACTTC.

This chain joins TRBV2 and TRBJ1-1, with TRBD1 identical over 8 bases. J gave up 5 bases and V 8 bases, and 10 bases lay outside the gene matches. This CDR3 is 14 amino acids long. CDR1 is SNHLY and CDR2 is FYNNEI in the germline V gene. Written as DNA, the CDR3 is TGTGCCAGCTCCAACCAGGGGGCAGAAACTGAAGCTTTCTTT. Its protein product is CASSNQGAETEAFF.

V is TRBV19 and J is TRBJ2-1; 8 nucleotides agree with TRBD1. The germline V gene encodes CDR1 LNHDA and CDR2 SQIVND (reference sequence). V lost 5 bases to trimming and J lost 9 bases; unmatched junction nucleotides: 9. The CDR3 length is 14 residues. The CDR3 DNA reads as TGTGCCAGTAGTGCCCACCGGACAGGGCGTGAGCAGTTCTTC. It specifies CASSAHRTGREQFF.

In its sample, this clone was seen a few times. This chain connects TRBV15 to TRBJ2-7, with 8 bases aligning to TRBD2. Trimming removed 4 bases from V and 2 bases from J; junction bases left unmatched: 10. From germline, CDR1 is LNHNV and CDR2 YYDKDF (reference sequence). The CDR3 is 16 amino acids. This CDR3 is CATSKGRSGGTYEQYF. Written as DNA, the CDR3 is TGTGCCACCAGCAAAGGGCGAAGCGGGGGAACCTACGAGCAGTACTTC.

J is TRBJ2-7 and V is TRBV7-9; 7 positions agree with TRBD1. Trimming removed 5 bases from V and 2 bases from J; junction bases left unmatched: 6. The CDR3 is 14 residues long. Germline lookup yields CDR1 SEHNR and CDR2 FQNEAQ (reference sequence). The CDR3 is CASSTRQGPYEQYF. The CDR3 coding sequence is TGTGCCAGCAGCACTCGACAGGGTCCCTACGAGCAGTACTTC.

The chain joins TRBV11-2 to TRBJ1-2; D is unresolved. The germline V gene has CDR1 SGHAT and CDR2 FQNNGV. The CDR3 extends over 15 amino acids. Trimming left V 1 base short and J 6 bases short, with 15 bases between. For the CDR3, the DNA is TGTGCCAGCAGCTTAGCAGAACCTACTAGGGATGGCTACACCTTC. This codes for CASSLAEPTRDGYTF.

The chain recombines TRBV5-8 with TRBJ2-7, with 9 bases fitting TRBD1. This CDR3 spans 15 amino acids. Germline values: CDR1 SGHTS, CDR2 YDEGEE. Unmatched junction bases numbered 15, after V lost 10 bases and J lost 4 bases. CDR3 sequence: CAGAPGQGILYEQYF. The CDR3 nucleotides are TGTGCCGGCGCACCGGGACAGGGAATCCTATACGAGCAGTACTTC.

This clone was seen a few times. The chain has TRBV30 and TRBJ2-7, with 7 bases fitting TRBD1. CDR3 size: 13 residues. Per the germline V gene, CDR1 is GTSNPN and CDR2 is SVGIG (reference sequence). The J segment lost 3 bases and the V segment lost 0 bases, leaving 2 bases of the junction unmatched. The CDR3 region has the DNA TGTGCCTGGAGTGTAGGGGGCAGCTACGAGCAGTACTTC. Residues: CAWSVGGSYEQYF.

This sequence joins TRBV2 and TRBJ1-2, with 8 bases fitting TRBD1. The V gene's germline CDR1 is SNHLY and CDR2 FYNNEI. This CDR3 is built from 16 residues. V lost 10 bases to trimming and J lost 0 bases; unmatched junction nucleotides: 13. CDR3 nucleotides: TGTGCCACCCAGGGGGGACAGGAGATCACTAACTATGGCTACACCTTC. It specifies CATQGGQEITNYGYTF.

This sequence joins TRBV5-4 and TRBJ2-7, with 8 bases matching TRBD1. The CDR3 totals 14 residues. Trimming at V came to 4 bases and at J to 3 bases, leaving 6 bases not matched to a gene. Looked up from germline, CDR1 is SGHNT and CDR2 is YYREEE (reference sequence). CDR3 in amino acids: CASSVDRVGYEQYF. CDR3 DNA sequence: TGTGCCAGCAGCGTGGACAGGGTGGGCTACGAGCAGTACTTC.

The rearrangement uses TRBV19 and TRBJ2-3; TRBD2 matches at 8 bases. Germline V gives CDR1 LNHDA, CDR2 SQIVND (reference sequence). The CDR3 runs to 14 residues. V was pared by 6 bases and J by 4 bases, with 6 bases of the junction left unmatched. The CDR3 region has the DNA TGTGCCAGTAGCAAGGGACTAGAGCCAGATACGCAGTATTTT. As protein: CASSKGLEPDTQYF.

The V call is TRBV29-1, the J call TRBJ2-1, with D possibly being TRBD1 (5 bases). Deletions cut 1 base from V and 0 bases from J, with 7 bases between. This CDR3 comprises 14 residues. Germline assignment: CDR1 SQVTM and CDR2 ANQGSEA. CDR3 coding DNA: TGCAGCGTTGAAGCAGGGTCCTCCTACAATGAGCAGTTCTTC. Amino acids: CSVEAGSSYNEQFF.

The V call is TRBV7-9, the J call TRBJ2-7, with TRBD2 matching 9 bases. From germline, CDR1 is SEHNR and CDR2 FQNEAQ (reference sequence). Germline trimming cut 2 bases from V and 3 bases from J; bases unmatched to any gene: 5. The length of the CDR3 is 15 residues. The CDR3 loop reads CASSLLASGNYEQYF. The CDR3 nucleotides are TGTGCCAGCAGCTTATTGGCTAGCGGGAACTACGAGCAGTACTTC. Supplemented by reference TRBV7-9 and TRBJ2-7, the full variable domain reads DTGVSQNPRHKITKRGQNVTFRCDPISEHNRLYWYRQTLGQGPEFLTYFQNEAQLEKSRLLSDRFSAERPKGSFSTLEIQRTEQGDSAMYLCASSLLASGNYEQYFGPGTRLTVT.

This sequence joins TRBV5-1 and TRBJ2-2, with a possible D match to TRBD2 (5 bases). With 0 bases removed from V and 6 bases from J, the gap between germline ends came to 9 bases. Germline assignment: CDR1 SGHRS and CDR2 YFSETQ. This CDR3 region has 14 residues. CDR3 in DNA: TGCGCCAGCAGCTTGGCCGGGGTTGCCGGGGAGCTGTTTTTT. Encoded protein: CASSLAGVAGELFF. Full variable domain (remainder filled in from reference TRBV5-1 and TRBJ2-2): KAGVTQTPRYLIKTRGQQVTLSCSPISGHRSVSWYQQTPGQGLQFLFEYFSETQRNKGNFPGRFSGRQFSNSRSEMNVSTLELGDSALYLCASSLAGVAGELFFGEGSRLTVL.

The V and J genes are TRBV30 and TRBJ2-1, with 8 bases aligning to TRBD2. V was pared by 1 base and J by 3 bases, with 5 bases of the junction left unmatched. Looked up from germline, CDR1 is GTSNPN and CDR2 is SVGIG (reference sequence). This CDR3 contains 15 residues. The CDR3 spells CAWSAFGRDYNEQFF. DNA for the CDR3: TGTGCCTGGAGTGCCTTCGGGAGGGACTACAATGAGCAGTTCTTC.

The chain links TRBV7-6 to TRBJ2-7; a possible D gene is TRBD2 (6 bases). Trimming took off 1 base at V and 6 bases at J, with 16 bases between the two ends. Germline CDR1 and CDR2: SGHVS and FNYEAQ. The length of the CDR3 is 15 residues. The CDR3 DNA reads as TGTGCCAGCAGCTTAGATGCAGGACTAAGTTCCGAGCAGTACTTC. Amino acid sequence: CASSLDAGLSSEQYF.

Only one count was recorded for this clone. The chain combines TRBV5-1 with TRBJ1-2; D is ambiguous. The V and J ends lost 0 bases and 6 bases respectively, with 18 bases between them. The CDR3 loop spans 16 amino acids. CDR1 is SGHRS and CDR2 is YFSETQ in the germline V gene. The CDR3 DNA reads TGCGCCAGCAGCTTGGAGTTCTGGACCGCGGGGAATGGCTACACCTTC. It codes for CASSLEFWTAGNGYTF.

On this clone itself: The sample has other DNA sequences that encode this CDR3 too. The genes are TRBV6-1 and TRBJ2-1; D might be TRBD1 (5 bases). Germline CDR1 reads MNHNS; CDR2 reads SASEGT. V shed 1 base and J shed 14 bases, with 9 bases lying between them. The CDR3 is made up of 11 amino acids. CDR3 region: CASSEDVGEFF. The CDR3 bases are TGTGCCAGCAGTGAAGACGTAGGGGAGTTCTTC.

In this sample, this clone turned up a few times. V usage is TRBV4-2 and J usage is TRBJ2-7, with a weak D call TRBD2 (7 bases). This CDR3 contains 17 residues. From germline, CDR1 is LGHNA and CDR2 YNFKEQ. V dropped 0 bases and J dropped 6 bases, with 21 bases sitting between them. The CDR3 region is CASSQDRRGAGEGEQYF. The CDR3 nucleotides read TGTGCCAGCAGCCAAGATCGGAGGGGGGCAGGGGAGGGCGAGCAGTACTTC.

A single count supports this clone. The rearrangement uses TRBV5-1 and TRBJ2-1; tentatively, D is TRBD1 (6 bases). Germline V gene lookup returns CDR1 SGHRS and CDR2 YFSETQ. The CDR3 runs to 14 residues. V was pared by 5 bases and J by 8 bases, with 17 bases between. In DNA, the CDR3 is TGCGCCAGCAGTCCTACAGGGATAGAATATGAGCAGTTCTTC. This gives the protein CASSPTGIEYEQFF.

The V gene is TRBV7-6, the J gene TRBJ2-7; no clear D gene. The germline V gene has CDR1 SGHVS and CDR2 FNYEAQ. V lost 5 bases and J 3 bases, leaving 11 bases between the germline ends. The CDR3 loop spans 13 amino acids. This CDR3 is CASSLQSYYEQYF. CDR3 DNA: TGTGCCAGCAGCCTACAGTCTTACTACGAGCAGTACTTC.

A few counts support this clone. V gene TRBV30 combines with J gene TRBJ2-5, with 8 bases lining up with TRBD1. After removal of 2 bases from V and 1 base from J, the junction contained 6 bases not matched to a gene. This CDR3 is built from 15 residues. Germline values: CDR1 GTSNPN, CDR2 SVGIG (reference sequence). CDR3 in DNA: TGTGCCTGGAGTCCCGGACAGGGCGGCCAAGAGACCCAGTACTTC. Translating it yields CAWSPGQGGQETQYF.